A single sample is the source of the 9 T cell receptor beta chains below, sequenced in a study of blood T cell repertoires in COVID-19. Libraries were prepared by immunoSEQ multiplex PCR; TCRdb keeps only in-frame clonotypes and omits some of them. The sample records approximately 90,000 clones, about four fifths being singletons. The specimen was peripheral blood. These receptors were obtained from a man between 65 and 80 years old with COVID-19, enrolled during active disease.

The CDR3: CASSPGANSNQPQHF. The CDR3 nucleotides read TGTGCCAGCAGCCCAGGGGCGAATAGCAATCAGCCCCAGCATTTT. The V gene is TRBV7-9, the J gene TRBJ1-5; the D gene is possibly TRBD1 (6 bases). Germline CDR1 reads SEHNR; CDR2 reads FQNEAQ (reference sequence). Trimming shortened V by 5 bases and J by 0 bases, and 11 bases separated the two germline ends. The CDR3 length is 15 residues.

The V gene is TRBV6-2 or TRBV6-3, the J gene TRBJ1-5, with D uncertain. The CDR3 runs 12 residues. Deletions cut 2 bases from V and 7 bases from J, with 6 bases between. Germline V gene data show CDR1 as MNHEY and CDR2 as SVGEGT. The CDR3 region is CASSYPRQPQHF. The CDR3, as DNA: TGTGCCAGCAGTTACCCTAGACAGCCCCAGCATTTT.

The chain recombines TRBV7-2 with TRBJ1-1, with a possible D match to TRBD1 (5 bases). Germline CDR1 is SGHTA and CDR2 is FQGNSA. V was pared by 3 bases and J by 4 bases, with 15 bases between. The CDR3 is 15 amino acids. The CDR3 sequence: CASSFARTRSTEAFF. The CDR3 nucleotides are TGTGCCAGCAGCTTCGCCCGGACACGGTCCACTGAAGCTTTCTTT.

The gene calls are TRBV5-1 and TRBJ1-2; 7 positions match TRBD1. The CDR3 is made up of 14 amino acids. V lost 3 bases, J lost 8 bases, and 10 bases stayed unmatched. CDR1 is SGHRS, CDR2 YFSETQ, per germline. The CDR3 spells CASSSGQTWLGYTF. The CDR3 DNA reads TGCGCCAGCAGCTCGGGACAGACCTGGCTAGGCTACACCTTC.

The chain has TRBV5-1 and TRBJ1-3, with D perhaps TRBD1 (5 bases). Germline-derived CDR1 and CDR2 are SGHRS and YFSETQ. Trimming took off 0 bases at V and 4 bases at J, with 11 bases between the two ends. The CDR3 covers 15 residues. The CDR3 bases are TGCGCCAGCAGCTTGGATGGGGCGAGGGGAAACACCATATATTTT. It encodes CASSLDGARGNTIYF.

The chain recombines TRBV5-4 with TRBJ2-5; D is possibly TRBD2 (7 bases). Germline values: CDR1 SGHNT, CDR2 YYREEE (reference sequence). The CDR3 contains 17 residues. Trimming shortened V by 3 bases and J by 1 base, and 19 bases separated the two germline ends. The CDR3 region is CASSYLGGRGFQETQYF. The CDR3 nucleotides read TGTGCCAGCAGCTACCTTGGAGGGAGGGGGTTCCAAGAGACCCAGTACTTC.

The rearrangement uses TRBV5-1 and TRBJ2-3, with TRBD2 matching 9 bases. The J segment lost 5 bases and the V segment lost 5 bases, leaving 6 bases of the junction unmatched. The CDR3 totals 14 residues. The germline V gene encodes CDR1 SGHRS and CDR2 YFSETQ. This chain's CDR3 is CASSWRGGQDTQYF. The CDR3 coding sequence is TGCGCCAGCAGTTGGCGGGGGGGCCAAGATACGCAGTATTTT.

V gene TRBV15 combines with J gene TRBJ2-2, with a weak D call TRBD1 (6 bases). CDR1 is LNHNV, CDR2 YYDKDF, per germline (reference sequence). The CDR3 loop spans 15 amino acids. Trimming left V 3 bases short and J 5 bases short, with 13 bases between. This chain's CDR3 is CATSRGTYRTGELFF. The CDR3 nucleotides read TGTGCCACCAGCAGGGGGACATATAGGACCGGGGAGCTGTTTTTT.

The chain carries TRBV18 and TRBJ2-7; 9 bases fit TRBD2. The CDR3 has 16 residues. The J segment lost 0 bases and the V segment lost 5 bases, leaving 8 bases of the junction unmatched. Germline V CDR1 and CDR2: KGHSH, LQKENI. The CDR3 sequence is CASSSQSGRTSYEQYF. For the CDR3, the DNA is TGTGCCAGCTCATCCCAGAGCGGGAGGACCTCCTACGAGCAGTACTTC.